This TCR beta chain comes out of a study of cytomegalovirus exposure and HLA in healthy donors (dated by TCRdb to between 2016 and 2019). Concerning the study at large: An earlier analysis of fewer than 750 of the donors reported approximately 280 Gb of sequence data and 117 million unique TCR beta sequences obtained from about 179 million T cells. An early release that covered several hundred HLA-typed donors contained about 300 gigabases of sequencing data and tens of millions of unique TCR sequences. Among the roughly 390 genotyped donors, around 81% belonged to the genetic ancestry cluster associated with self-reported Caucasian donors. The study aimed to test whether signatures of past pathogen exposure could be identified by cataloging public T cell receptors. The T cell repertoires of 666 subjects were profiled by immunosequencing and related to cytomegalovirus serostatus. In addition to the first cohort of about 650 subjects, a separate validation cohort of 120 different subjects was used. High-throughput TCR immunosequencing, statistical association of individual TCRs with disease status, and machine learning were combined to predict cytomegalovirus infection status. A later analysis re-examined previously published TCR beta repertoires from more than 600 donors and added high-resolution HLA genotyping to investigate patterns of TCR occurrence. The later analysis used no new phenotypic data to find candidate immune exposures, relying instead on TCR beta sequences and their occurrence across donors. An earlier analysis of roughly 600 of the donors used high-throughput TCR beta sequencing to judge whether each TCR beta V gene segment behaved as functional or pseudogenic. Donor age, sex, ethnicity and CMV serostatus were compiled together with the repertoire data. A later genetic analysis used genome-wide SNP genotypes for about 60% of the 666 donors, treating that subset as a discovery cohort. Every discovery cohort repertoire had been produced on one sequencing platform. HLA typing included class I and class II loci at four-digit resolution. Typing coverage differed by locus: A, B, C, DRB1 and DQB1 were typed in roughly 620-640 donors, DQA1 in about 500, DPA1 in around 610, and DPB1 in approximately 450. Because of strong linkage in the cohort, roughly five DR-DQ haplotypes were treated as single units for association and clustering. Among under 450 genotyped donors of the cohort, an average of about 240,000 unique TCR beta nucleotide sequences were sequenced per donor, roughly 20% of them non-productive. General study outcomes and caveats: In vitro tests confirmed that three of the cytomegalovirus-associated TCR beta chains recognize cytomegalovirus antigens. Because some donors lacked HLA typing at each locus, the association tests relied only on the typed subset. Over 15 rarely observed V segments, including chromosome 9 orphons, were excluded from the earlier analysis of approximately 500 of the donors because counts were too low. Across donors, most TCR sequences were observed very rarely, whereas some public TCRs were present in many individuals. A further reported finding was that TCR beta sequences accurately predicted the HLA-A and HLA-B alleles for most subjects in the first cohort. An association between a missense DCLRE1C variant and V-gene and J-gene trimming of TCR beta chains was found in a later genetic analysis and replicated in an independent cohort. The classifier was reported to diagnose cytomegalovirus status with high specificity and sensitivity in both the original cohort and the validation cohort. A cluster of highly shared sequence variants was judged likely to be a technical artifact of the sequencing pipeline. Linkage disequilibrium might explain the correlated functional status among segregating V segments, but an unknown experimental factor could not be excluded. According to the authors, the approach could potentially be generalized to other disease states and immunological phenotypes. The presence/absence analyses assumed that sequencing depth was roughly uniform across donors, and that assumption may not be true. A later analysis found that TCR association rates varied across HLA loci, with DRB1 alleles showing the most associated TCRs and HLA-C alleles the fewest. A later analysis associated about 17,000 TCR beta sequences with specific HLA alleles at a false discovery rate of 0.05. In a later genetic analysis, fewer N-insertions in productive TCRs were reported among donors in an Asian-associated ancestry cluster than the roughly 700-donor mean. Broadly in line with IMGT annotations, most TCR beta V segments showed up in productive rearrangements about 87% or about 30% of the time in an earlier analysis of 450 to 750 of the donors. The study gave a list of roughly 150 TCR beta chains associated with cytomegalovirus. Several of the top co-occurrence clusters appeared to be linked to parvovirus B19, influenza, CMV and Epstein-Barr virus, according to a later analysis. In this cohort, only TCR beta chains were sequenced, and detectable features were limited by the absence of alpha or paired-chain data. The 87-base-pair reads could not distinguish some IMGT-functional V segments, including TRBV6-2 and TRBV6-3, so those segments were excluded. In a later analysis, most CMV-associated TCR beta chains were found to appear HLA-restricted, with HLA associations seemingly driven largely by CMV exposure. Immune exposure information for the cohort was limited to CMV serostatus. Compared with equally common non-associated chains, HLA-associated TCR beta chains in a later analysis were more clonally expanded and had lower generation probabilities. Assigning TCR associations to individual alleles was difficult when HLA alleles, especially DR and DQ, strongly co-occurred.

In total, approximately 700 healthy bone marrow donors made up the cohort. At the time of sampling, all cohort members were nominally healthy, though unrecorded immune exposures were likely present. The donor tested CMV seropositive, placing the donor among the 289 seropositive members of the cohort. Each donor provided a peripheral blood sample, and peripheral blood mononuclear cells were used for TCR beta sequencing. The Qiagen DNeasy Blood Extraction Kit was used to extract genomic DNA from the blood cell samples. Libraries were constructed by the immunoSEQ multiplex PCR assay. For the multiplex PCR, a mixture combining 60 forward primers for TCR Vbeta segments and 13 reverse primers for TCR Jbeta segments was used. A multiplex PCR assay on genomic DNA amplified the CDR3 region of rearranged TCR beta genes. The Illumina HiSeq System was used to sequence the amplified TCR beta libraries as 87-base-pair reads. The authors' pipeline ran thus. Across the 670 or so repertoires, a later analysis counted 80 million or so unique TCR beta chains, 8.5 million to 12 million of which were shared by at least two donors. A nearest-neighbor algorithm error-corrected the raw reads and collapsed the reads into unique sequences, merging closely related sequences to remove PCR and sequencing errors. CDR3 sequences were aligned to IMGT reference sequences to assign V, D and J gene segments. Each retained sequence needed at least a six-nucleotide match to both a V gene segment and a J gene segment. Rearrangements were classified as productive when the CDR3 lacked stop codons and remained in frame with V and J, and all other rearrangements were classified as non-productive. Following IMGT convention, CDR3 was defined as the stretch from the second conserved V-encoded cysteine to the conserved J-encoded phenylalanine. The earlier analysis of around 640 of the donors excluded sequences that lacked an unambiguous match to a single V gene segment. In an earlier analysis of around 590 of the donors, a V segment was called functional when productive rearrangements were above 56.7%, and segregating when the standard deviation between donors exceeded 5%. A statistical classification framework was built for diagnosing cytomegalovirus status from the catalog of TCR beta chain sequences. In a later analysis, TCR nucleotide sequences were compared against IMGT/GENE-DB human TR gene sequences so that V and J genes could be assigned. Using the TCRdist pipeline, a later analysis assigned CDR3 sequences along with most-parsimonious VDJ recombination scenarios. In a later analysis, every TCR beta chain was defined by the combination of its CDR3 amino acid sequence and its V-gene family, and reads without a unique V-gene family were dropped. In a later analysis, some 600 highly shared, low-generation-probability nucleotide sequences were removed to address suspected cross-contamination and a sequencing artifact. For each public chain, a later analysis derived a clonal expansion index from normalized ranks of inferred template counts within each repertoire. A later analysis computed generation probabilities with a VDJ recombination model fitted to out-of-frame rearrangements, and checked the results against IGoR. A later analysis scored TCR-TCR, TCR-HLA and TCR-CMV co-occurrence with hypergeometric tests, applying a repertoire-size bias correction to TCR pairs. To estimate false discovery rates, a later analysis permuted the HLA or CMV assignments 20 times. In a later analysis, co-occurring TCRs were grouped with DBSCAN, and TCRdist sequence similarity was added when clustering was performed within HLA-allele-positive subsets. Co-occurrence clustering excluded repertoires with fewer than 30,000 or more than 120,000 public chains, plus five with anomalous nucleotide sharing. Entries here come from immuneACCESS through TCRdb and include only in-frame sequences with V and J called. Some clones fail to appear in such tables; in the studies checked, an unresolved V gene covers under half of the shortfall, and the cause of the remainder is unknown. The V and J calls and clone size are taken from that table; D and trimming were inferred from the DNA. The sample table on file contains roughly 72,000 clones. In total, the top ten clones hold 3.5% to 4% of the sample.

To note about this clone: The antigen this receptor binds is unknown. The same CDR3 can be traced to other DNA sequences in this sample.

The CDR3, cysteine through phenylalanine, is 17 amino acids long. CDR3 DNA only is kept here, 51 bases in frame from base 1. Germline trimming amounts to 6 bases on V and 8 bases on J, with 21 as the count of junction bases outside the gene matches. Sequences LGHNA (CDR1) and YNFKEQ (CDR2) are obtained from the germline V gene. Sample: PBMCs. The rearranged segments are TRBV4-2 and TRBJ1-1, with 7 central nucleotides matching TRBD1. This receptor was taken from a man aged 18 to 29 in good health and CMV-seropositive. The sequenced DNA: TGTGCCAGCAGGTTCTCCAACTTAGGGACAGACCAAATAGAAGCTTTCTTT. Its protein product is CASRFSNLGTDQIEAFF.